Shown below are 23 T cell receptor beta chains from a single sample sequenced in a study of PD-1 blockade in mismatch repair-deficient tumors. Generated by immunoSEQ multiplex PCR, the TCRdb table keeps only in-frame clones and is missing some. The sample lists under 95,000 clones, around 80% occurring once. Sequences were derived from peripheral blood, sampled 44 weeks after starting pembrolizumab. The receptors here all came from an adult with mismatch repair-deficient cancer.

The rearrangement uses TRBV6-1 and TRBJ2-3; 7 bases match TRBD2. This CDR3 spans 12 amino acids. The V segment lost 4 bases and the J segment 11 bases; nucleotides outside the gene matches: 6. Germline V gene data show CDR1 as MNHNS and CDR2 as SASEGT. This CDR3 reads CASSAPPGGQYF. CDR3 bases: TGTGCCAGCAGTGCCCCCCCGGGGGGGCAGTATTTT.

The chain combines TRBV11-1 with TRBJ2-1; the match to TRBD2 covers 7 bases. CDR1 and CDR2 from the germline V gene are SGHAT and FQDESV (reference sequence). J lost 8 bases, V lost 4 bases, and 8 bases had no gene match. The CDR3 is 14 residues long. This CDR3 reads CASSSRGEGDEQFF. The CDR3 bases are TGTGCCAGCAGCTCTAGAGGGGAGGGCGATGAGCAGTTCTTC.

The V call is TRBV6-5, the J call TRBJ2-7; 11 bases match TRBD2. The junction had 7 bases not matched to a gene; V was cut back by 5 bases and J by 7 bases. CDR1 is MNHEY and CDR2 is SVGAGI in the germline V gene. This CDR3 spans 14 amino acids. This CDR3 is CASSPSGRPWEQYF. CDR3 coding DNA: TGTGCCAGCAGTCCTAGCGGGAGGCCCTGGGAGCAGTACTTC.

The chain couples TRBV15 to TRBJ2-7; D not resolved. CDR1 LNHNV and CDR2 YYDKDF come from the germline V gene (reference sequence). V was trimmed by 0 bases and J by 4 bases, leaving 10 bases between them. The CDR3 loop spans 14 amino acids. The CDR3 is CATSRDKGVYEQYF. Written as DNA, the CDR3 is TGTGCCACCAGCAGAGATAAGGGTGTGTACGAGCAGTACTTC.

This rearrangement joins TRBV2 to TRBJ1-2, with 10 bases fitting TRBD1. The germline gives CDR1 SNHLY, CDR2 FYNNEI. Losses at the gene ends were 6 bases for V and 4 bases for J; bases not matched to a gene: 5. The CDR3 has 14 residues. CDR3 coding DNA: TGTGCCAGCAGCCGGGACAGGGGATTCTATGGCTACACCTTC. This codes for CASSRDRGFYGYTF. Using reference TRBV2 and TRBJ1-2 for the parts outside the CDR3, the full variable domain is EPEVTQTPSHQVTQMGQEVILRCVPISNHLYFYWYRQILGQKVEFLVSFYNNEISEKSEIFDDQFSVERPDGSNFTLKIRSTKLEDSAMYFCASSRDRGFYGYTFGSGTRLTVV.

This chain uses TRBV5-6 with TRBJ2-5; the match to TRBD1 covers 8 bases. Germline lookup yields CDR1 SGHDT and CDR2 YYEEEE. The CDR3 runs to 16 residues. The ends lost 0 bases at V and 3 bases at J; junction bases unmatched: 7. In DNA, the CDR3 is TGTGCCAGCAGCTTGGGAGGGACAGGTACGAAAGAGACCCAGTACTTC. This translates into CASSLGGTGTKETQYF.

Here the CDR3 DNA reads TGTGCCTGGAGGGACAGGGGCACCTCCTACGAGCAGTACTTC. It codes for CAWRDRGTSYEQYF. V usage is TRBV30 and J usage is TRBJ2-7, with 9 bases lining up with TRBD1. J was trimmed by 0 bases and V by 3 bases; bases with no gene match: 3. The CDR3 extends over 14 amino acids. Germline V lookup: CDR1 GTSNPN, CDR2 SVGIG (reference sequence).

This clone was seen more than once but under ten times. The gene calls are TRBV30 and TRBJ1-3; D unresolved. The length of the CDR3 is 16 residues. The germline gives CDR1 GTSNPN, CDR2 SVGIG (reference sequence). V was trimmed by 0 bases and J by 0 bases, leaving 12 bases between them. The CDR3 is CAWSVGQLSSGNTIYF. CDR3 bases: TGTGCCTGGAGTGTAGGCCAGTTAAGCTCTGGAAACACCATATATTTT. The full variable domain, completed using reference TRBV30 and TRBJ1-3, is SQTIHQWPATLVQPVGSPLSLECTVEGTSNPNLYWYRQAAGRGLQLLFYSVGIGQISSEVPQNLSASRPQDRQFILSSKKLLLSDSGFYLCAWSVGQLSSGNTIYFGEGSWLTVV.

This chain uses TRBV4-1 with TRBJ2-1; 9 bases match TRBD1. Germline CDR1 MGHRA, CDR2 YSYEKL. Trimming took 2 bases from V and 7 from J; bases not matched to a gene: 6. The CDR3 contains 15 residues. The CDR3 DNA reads TGCGCCAGCAGCCAATCCGGGACAGGGAATAATGAGCAGTTCTTC. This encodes CASSQSGTGNNEQFF.

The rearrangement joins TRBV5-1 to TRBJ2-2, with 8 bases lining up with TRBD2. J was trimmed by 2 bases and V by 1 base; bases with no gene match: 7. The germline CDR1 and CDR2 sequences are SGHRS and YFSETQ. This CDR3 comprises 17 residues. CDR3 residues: CASSLTSGGGNTGELFF. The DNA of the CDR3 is TGCGCCAGCAGCTTGACTAGCGGAGGAGGCAACACCGGGGAGCTGTTTTTT.

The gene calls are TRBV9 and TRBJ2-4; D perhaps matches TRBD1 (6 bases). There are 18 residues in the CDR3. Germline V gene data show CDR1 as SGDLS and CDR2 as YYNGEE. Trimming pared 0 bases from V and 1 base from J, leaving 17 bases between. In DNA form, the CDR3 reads TGTGCCAGCAGCGTAGGGACAGCCGAGCAGGTGGCCAAAAACATTCAGTACTTC. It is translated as CASSVGTAEQVAKNIQYF.

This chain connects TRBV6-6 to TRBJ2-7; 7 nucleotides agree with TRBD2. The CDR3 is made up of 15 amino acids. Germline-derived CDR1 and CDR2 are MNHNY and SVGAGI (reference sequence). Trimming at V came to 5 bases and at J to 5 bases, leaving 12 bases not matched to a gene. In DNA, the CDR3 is TGTGCCAGCAGTAATGGGAGACTAGCTCCAAACGAGCAGTACTTC. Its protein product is CASSNGRLAPNEQYF.

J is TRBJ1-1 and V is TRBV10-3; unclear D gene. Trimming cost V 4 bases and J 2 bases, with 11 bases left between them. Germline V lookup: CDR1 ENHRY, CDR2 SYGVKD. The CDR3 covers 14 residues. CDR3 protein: CAISVGAANTEAFF. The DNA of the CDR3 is TGTGCCATCAGTGTAGGTGCAGCTAACACTGAAGCTTTCTTT.

CDR3 bases: TGTGCCAGCAGAGGGGGGGCGGCTGGCTACACCTTC. This codes for CASRGGAAGYTF. The rearrangement uses TRBV6-5 and TRBJ1-2; D may be TRBD1 (6 bases). This CDR3 comprises 12 residues. The germline V gene has CDR1 MNHEY and CDR2 SVGAGI. The V and J ends lost 6 bases and 7 bases respectively, with 12 bases between them.

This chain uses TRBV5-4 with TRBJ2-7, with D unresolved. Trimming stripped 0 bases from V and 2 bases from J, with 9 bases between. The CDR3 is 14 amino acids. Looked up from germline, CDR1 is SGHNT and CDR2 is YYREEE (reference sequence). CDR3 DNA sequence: TGTGCCAGCAGCTTGGCCCTGGCCCCCTACGAGCAGTACTTC. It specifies CASSLALAPYEQYF. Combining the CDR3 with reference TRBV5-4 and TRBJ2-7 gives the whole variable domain ETGVTQSPTHLIKTRGQQVTLRCSSQSGHNTVSWYQQALGQGPQFIFQYYREEENGRGNFPPRFSGLQFPNYSSELNVNALELDDSALYLCASSLALAPYEQYFGPGTRLTVT.

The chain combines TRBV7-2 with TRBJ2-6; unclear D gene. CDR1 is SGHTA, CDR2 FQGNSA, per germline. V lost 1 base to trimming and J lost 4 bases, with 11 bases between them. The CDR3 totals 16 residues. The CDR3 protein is CASSLVLWYGANVLTF. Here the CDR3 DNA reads TGTGCCAGCAGCTTAGTACTGTGGTACGGGGCCAACGTCCTGACTTTC. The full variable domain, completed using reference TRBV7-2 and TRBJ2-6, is GAGVSQSPSNKVTEKGKDVELRCDPISGHTALYWYRQSLGQGLEFLIYFQGNSAPDKSGLPSDRFSAERTGGSVSTLTIQRTQQEDSAVYLCASSLVLWYGANVLTFGAGSRLTVL.

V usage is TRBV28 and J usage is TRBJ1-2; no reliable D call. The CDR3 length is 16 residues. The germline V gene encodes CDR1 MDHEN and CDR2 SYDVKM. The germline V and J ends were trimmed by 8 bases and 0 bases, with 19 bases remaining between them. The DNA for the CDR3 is TGTGCCAGCGCAGAGGGAATTTATAGTTCTAACTATGGCTACACCTTC. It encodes CASAEGIYSSNYGYTF.

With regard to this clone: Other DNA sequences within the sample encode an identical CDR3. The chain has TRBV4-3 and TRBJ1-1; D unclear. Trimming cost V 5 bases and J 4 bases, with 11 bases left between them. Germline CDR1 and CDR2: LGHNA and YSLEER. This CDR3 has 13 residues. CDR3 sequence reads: CASSREGSTEAFF. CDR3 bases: TGCGCCAGCAGCAGAGAGGGATCCACTGAAGCTTTCTTT.

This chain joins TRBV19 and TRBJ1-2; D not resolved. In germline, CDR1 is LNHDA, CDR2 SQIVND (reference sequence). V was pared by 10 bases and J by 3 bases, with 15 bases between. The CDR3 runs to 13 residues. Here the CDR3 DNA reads TGTGCCACTACCTCGGGGTCTGACTATGGCTACACCTTC. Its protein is CATTSGSDYGYTF.

Here the CDR3 reads CASSLGAAGREQYF. In DNA form, the CDR3 reads TGCGCCAGCAGCTTGGGTGCAGCTGGGAGGGAGCAGTACTTC. This rearrangement joins TRBV5-1 to TRBJ2-7; TRBD2 might be the D (6 bases). The CDR3 covers 14 residues. V was trimmed by 0 bases and J by 7 bases, leaving 14 bases between them. The germline V gene encodes CDR1 SGHRS and CDR2 YFSETQ.

The CDR3 coding sequence is TGTGCCAGCAGCGAGGGCCCCGGGAGCGGGGAGACCCAGTACTTC. Translating it yields CASSEGPGSGETQYF. The V and J genes are TRBV9 and TRBJ2-5; possible D gene TRBD2, 6 bases. Trimming took 3 bases from V and 5 from J, leaving 17 bases between them. Germline lookup yields CDR1 SGDLS and CDR2 YYNGEE. There are 15 residues in the CDR3. The whole variable domain, filled in from reference TRBV9 and TRBJ2-5, reads DSGVTQTPKHLITATGQRVTLRCSPRSGDLSVYWYQQSLDQGLQFLIQYYNGEERAKGNILERFSAQQFPDLHSELNLSSLELGDSALYFCASSEGPGSGETQYFGPGTRLLVL.

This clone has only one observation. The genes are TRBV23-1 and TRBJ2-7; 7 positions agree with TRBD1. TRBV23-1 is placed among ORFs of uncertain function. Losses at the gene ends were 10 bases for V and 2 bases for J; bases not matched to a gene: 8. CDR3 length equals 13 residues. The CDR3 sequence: CATPRGSTYEQYF. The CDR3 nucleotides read TGCGCCACCCCCAGGGGGTCCACCTACGAGCAGTACTTC.

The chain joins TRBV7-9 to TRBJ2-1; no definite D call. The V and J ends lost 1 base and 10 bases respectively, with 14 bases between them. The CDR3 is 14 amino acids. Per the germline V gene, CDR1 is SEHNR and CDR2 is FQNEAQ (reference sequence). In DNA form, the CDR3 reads TGTGCCAGCAGCTTAGAAGGGTATGTGAACGAGCAGTTCTTC. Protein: CASSLEGYVNEQFF.